The source of this T cell receptor beta chain is a study of blood T cell repertoires in COVID-19 (dated by TCRdb to the early 2020s). A note on the overall study: Samples covering the acute and convalescent phases of COVID-19 were provided by collaborators in the United States, Italy and Spain. HLA class I and class II types, where available, came from metadata supplied by the sample provider rather than from assay-based typing. Subjects who had been exposed to COVID-19, were actively infected with it, or had recovered from it provided the deeply sampled blood TCRbeta repertoires that made up the dataset. A freely available public database, intended as a resource for researchers studying the immune response to SARS-CoV-2, is where the repertoires were released. A de-identified subject ID, COVID-19 status, age in years and sex were almost always included in the sample metadata. The prospective study material was composed of cDNA or gDNA derived from T cells, B-cell-depleted T cells, or PBMCs. The samples were drawn from two sources: the first 160 participants of the ongoing ImmuneRACE study, and fewer than 1,500 subjects contributed by 6 global collaborators. The study at large found these results: Clinical and demographic metadata were provided uncurated, with the amount varying by source and participant.

TCRbeta CDR3 regions were amplified from genomic DNA using the immunoSEQ Assay, a bias-controlled multiplex PCR. The paper's processing steps were these. Nucleated cell counts per sample were estimated from amplification of reference gene primers within the assay. To quantify the absolute abundance of each unique TCRbeta CDR3 rearrangement, sequence reads were collapsed and filtered. For each sample, productive Simpson clonality was calculated as the square root of Simpson's diversity index across productive rearrangements. The immuneACCESS repertoire file appears here via TCRdb, limited to in-frame rearrangements. These files lack a portion of the clones; in checked studies, under half of the deficit traces to unresolved V genes, and the cause of the others is not known. That table is the source of V, J and clone size, and D and trimming were worked out from the DNA. The sample table shows a few hundred thousand clones, and roughly nine tenths are seen once. Less than 0.95% of the sample belongs to the ten largest clones.

A second Seattle source provided samples from volunteer blood donors who had recovered from COVID-19. Each collaborating institution followed its own protocols to collect whole blood in K2EDTA tubes. For TCRbeta analysis, collaborators shipped samples as frozen whole blood, isolated PBMCs, or DNA extracted from either of those sample types. With respect to this clone: The antigen it binds to is not known. Base qualities are missing; no much larger clone stands one base away.

Based on the germline V gene, the CDR1 and CDR2 sequences are MGHRA and YSYEKL. The CDR3, from cysteine to phenylalanine, totals 17 residues. Only the CDR3 region is kept as DNA, spanning 51 bases read in frame from base 1. Trimming leaves V shorter by 4 bases and J shorter by 7 bases, with the junction holding 12 bases beyond the gene matches. The sequence is built from TRBV4-1 and TRBJ2-1; the junction holds 11 bases that match TRBD2. The receptor's source is a woman aged 40 to 50 who had recovered from COVID-19. What was sequenced was peripheral blood. CDR3 region: CASSRGGLADMGNEQFF. The DNA sequence is given as TGCGCCAGCAGCCGGGGGGGACTAGCGGACATGGGGAATGAGCAGTTCTTC.